This record concerns one T cell receptor (beta chain) sequence. What it binds is unknown. The record originates from a study of cytomegalovirus exposure and HLA in healthy donors. Study conclusions and caveats: An analysis was carried out at a later point. It showed that HLA-associated TCR beta chains were more clonally expanded than equally common non-associated chains.

Germline CDR1 is LNHDA and CDR2 is SQIVND (reference sequence). This CDR3 is 16 amino acids long. The germline V and J ends were trimmed by 7 bases and 0 bases, with 18 bases remaining between them. The PCR had 60 Vbeta and 13 Jbeta primers. Clones were read by immunoSEQ multiplex PCR, and TCRdb kept only the in-frame ones, dropping some. The sample lists some 150,000 clones, 70% to 90% occurring once. The genes are TRBV19 and TRBJ1-2; weak D call: TRBD1 (6 bases). The sequence derives from a woman between 18 and 29 years old in good health and CMV-seronegative. Sequencing was performed on PBMCs. The CDR3 sequence is CASKYAPEGANYGYTF. CDR3 coding DNA: TGTGCCAGTAAATATGCCCCCGAGGGGGCTAACTATGGCTACACCTTC.